Below are 2 T cell receptor beta chains sequenced from a single sample in a study of CD8 T cells in ankylosing spondylitis. Findings and limits, study-wide: Among TCR beta sequences, a motif of several highly homologous variants appeared characteristic of ankylosing spondylitis blood.

TCRdb re-derived calls from the 5' RACE reads in MiXCR, one entry per CDR3 protein. The sample lists under 250,000 distinct CDR3 sequences, approximately 7.4% occurring once. Antigens for these TCRs are unknown. Input material: blood, either unsorted or a sorted T cell fraction (not recorded which). The receptors come from a male donor with ankylosing spondylitis.

This clonotype was detected many times. The chain has TRBV4-3 and TRBJ2-7; D may be TRBD1 (6 bases). CDR1 LGHNA and CDR2 YSLEER come from the germline V gene. V lost 1 base and J lost 7, with 17 bases in between. This CDR3 is 15 amino acids long. The CDR3 DNA follows: TGCGCCAGCAGCCAAGGGAGACAGGTTTCGTCTGAGCAGTACTTC. It translates to CASSQGRQVSSEQYF.

This clonotype was detected ten times or more. This rearrangement joins TRBV12-3 or TRBV12-4 to TRBJ1-1; D not certain. This CDR3 comprises 12 residues. The ends were cut back, 1 base at V and 4 bases at J, with 4 bases in the middle. As DNA, the CDR3 is TGTGCCAGCAGTTTAGGGTTCACTGAAGCTTTCTTT. It translates to CASSLGFTEAFF.